The clone carrying this T cell receptor (beta chain) has more than one count but fewer than ten. Its antigen is undetermined. The TCRbeta library incorporated unique molecular identifiers. Each CDR3 protein gets one entry after TCRdb re-called the PCR reads with MiXCR. The data show some 830,000 distinct CDR3 sequences, with around 15% seen just once and about 5% held by the top ten. Germline V gene data show CDR1 as MGHDK and CDR2 as SYGVNS. V lost 6 bases and J lost 9, with 15 bases in between. The CDR3 has 13 amino acids. This entry is derived from a study of T-cell reconstitution after alpha-beta-depleted transplantation in children. General study results and limits: T-cell counts and diversity at one year following transplant were attributed mainly to newly produced T cells. TCRbeta diversity was high at day 60 in some patients (a result of surviving recipient T cells and thymic progenitors). Reportedly, alpha-beta T cells present about two months post-transplant originated from several hundred expanded clones of graft origin.

This receptor was obtained from a male patient younger than 18 who had a stem cell transplant for acute lymphoblastic leukemia, so the T cells may come from the graft donor. This material consisted of PBMCs, mostly from graft donor cells, taken 360 days after TCRalphabeta/CD19-depleted stem cell transplant. J is TRBJ2-1 and V is TRBV25-1, with D hard to call. The CDR3 here is CASRYGSSGEQFF. CDR3 bases: TGTGCCAGCAGATACGGGTCCTCGGGTGAGCAGTTCTTC. Together with reference TRBV25-1 and TRBJ2-1, the CDR3 gives the full variable domain: EADIYQTPRYLVIGTGKKITLECSQTMGHDKMYWYQQDPGMELHLIHYSYGVNSTEKGDLSSESTVSRIRTEHFPLTLESARPSHTSQYLCASRYGSSGEQFFGPGTRLTVL.